The 14 T cell receptor beta chains given below trace back to one sample, sequenced in a study of cytomegalovirus exposure and HLA in healthy donors. PCR primers comprised 60 Vbeta and 13 Jbeta primers. The table came from immunoSEQ multiplex PCR; TCRdb's copy has only in-frame clones and leaves some out. The sample consists of around 120,000 clones, 70% to 80% of them appearing once. Input material: PBMCs. These TCRs come from a man under 40 in good health and CMV-seronegative.

A remark on this clone: Other DNA variants within this sample encode the same CDR3. The gene calls are TRBV5-1 and TRBJ2-2, with a tentative D call TRBD1 (6 bases). Between the trimmed V and J ends, which lost 0 bases and 3 bases, there was a span of 9 bases. CDR1 and CDR2 (germline): SGHRS, YFSETQ. This CDR3 is built from 15 residues. The CDR3 here is CASSLVQGDTGELFF. CDR3 DNA: TGCGCCAGCAGCTTGGTACAGGGAGACACCGGGGAGCTGTTTTTT. Together with reference TRBV5-1 and TRBJ2-2, the CDR3 gives the full variable domain: KAGVTQTPRYLIKTRGQQVTLSCSPISGHRSVSWYQQTPGQGLQFLFEYFSETQRNKGNFPGRFSGRQFSNSRSEMNVSTLELGDSALYLCASSLVQGDTGELFFGEGSRLTVL.

The count of this clone is one. V usage is TRBV5-1 and J usage is TRBJ1-1, with D maybe TRBD1 (6 bases). This CDR3 comprises 14 residues. Germline CDR1 reads SGHRS; CDR2 reads YFSETQ. V lost 4 bases and J 1 base, leaving 11 bases between the germline ends. CDR3: CASSVGQSNTEAFF. The CDR3 DNA reads TGCGCCAGCAGCGTGGGACAATCGAACACTGAAGCTTTCTTT.

The chain joins TRBV27 to TRBJ1-1; 7 bases agree with TRBD1. The CDR3 spans 14 residues. The trim removed 3 bases at V and 4 bases at J, leaving 5 bases unmatched. Germline CDR1 and CDR2: MNHEY and SMNVEV (reference sequence). The CDR3 protein is CASSFTGAGTEAFF. CDR3 sequence (DNA): TGTGCCAGCAGTTTCACAGGGGCAGGCACTGAAGCTTTCTTT.

V and J are TRBV19 and TRBJ2-5; 9 bases agree with TRBD2. Germline values: CDR1 LNHDA, CDR2 SQIVND (reference sequence). The CDR3 is 14 residues long. J gave up 6 bases and V 7 bases, and 9 bases lay outside the gene matches. CDR3 coding DNA: TGTGCCAGTAATCGTGGCGGGGGGGCCCAGACCCAGTACTTC. Its protein product is CASNRGGGAQTQYF.

This clone was recorded a few times. The chain is built from TRBV2 and TRBJ1-1, with a tentative D call TRBD1 (6 bases). The CDR3 extends over 13 amino acids. The germline V gene encodes CDR1 SNHLY and CDR2 FYNNEI. Trimming shortened V by 8 bases and J by 6 bases, and 16 bases separated the two germline ends. The CDR3: CASGQGGVAEAFF. DNA of the CDR3: TGTGCCAGCGGGCAAGGGGGAGTAGCTGAAGCTTTCTTT.

The chain links TRBV6-5 to TRBJ2-2; D might be TRBD1 (5 bases). V was shortened by 2 bases and J by 4 bases, with 8 bases between the two germline ends. Germline loops: CDR1 MNHEY, CDR2 SVGAGI. The CDR3 consists of 14 residues. The CDR3 nucleotides are TGTGCCAGCAGTTACCGACAGATCACCGGGGAGCTGTTTTTT. Translation: CASSYRQITGELFF.

The rearrangement uses TRBV29-1 and TRBJ2-7; TRBD1 matches 9 bases. Trimming removed 7 bases from V and 3 bases from J; junction bases left unmatched: 10. CDR3 length: 14 residues. Germline V gene lookup returns CDR1 SQVTM and CDR2 ANQGSEA. CDR3 sequence (DNA): TGCAGCGCTACAAAGGGACAGGGTAGCTACGAGCAGTACTTC. Protein sequence: CSATKGQGSYEQYF.

The J gene is TRBJ2-7, the V gene TRBV5-6; a weak D match, TRBD1 (6 bases). V dropped 5 bases and J dropped 1 base, with 16 bases sitting between them. From germline, CDR1 is SGHDT and CDR2 YYEEEE. The CDR3 runs to 15 residues. CDR3 loop: CASRTQGRLSYEQYF. The CDR3 DNA reads as TGTGCCAGCAGGACACAGGGCCGACTGTCCTACGAGCAGTACTTC.

This clone was seen only a few times. The chain employs TRBV15 and TRBJ2-3, with D perhaps TRBD2 (7 bases). With 0 bases removed from V and 4 bases from J, the gap between germline ends came to 11 bases. The CDR3 covers 15 residues. The germline V gene encodes CDR1 LNHNV and CDR2 YYDKDF (reference sequence). The CDR3 sequence is CATSRDRGAPDTQYF. CDR3 nucleotides: TGTGCCACCAGCAGAGATCGGGGGGCACCAGATACGCAGTATTTT.

This rearrangement joins TRBV6-6 to TRBJ1-2; unclear D gene. Between the trimmed V and J ends, which lost 5 bases and 5 bases, there was a span of 15 bases. The CDR3 extends over 14 amino acids. Germline CDR1 and CDR2: MNHNY and SVGAGI (reference sequence). CDR3 nucleotides: TGTGCCAGCAGTACCCTTAAAGACAATTATGGCTACACCTTC. This sequence encodes CASSTLKDNYGYTF.

This clone came up once. The rearrangement uses TRBV7-5 and TRBJ2-7; TRBD2 is the table's D call and was not checked against the DNA. TRBV7-5 is assigned pseudogene status. This CDR3 spans 18 amino acids. CDR3 nucleotides: TGTGTCAGAAGCCTTCTACAGCTAGCGGAGGGGATAGCCTACGAGCAGTACTTC. Residues: CVRSLLQLAEGIAYEQYF.

The chain has TRBV7-7 and TRBJ2-1, with 7 positions matching TRBD2. This CDR3 comprises 16 residues. The ends lost 2 bases at V and 2 bases at J; junction bases unmatched: 6. CDR1 and CDR2 from the germline V gene are SSHAT and FNYEAQ (reference sequence). CDR3 region: CASSLPRGEPYNEQFF. DNA for the CDR3: TGTGCCAGCAGCTTACCCCGGGGGGAACCCTACAATGAGCAGTTCTTC.

This sequence joins TRBV9 and TRBJ2-3, with TRBD1 matching 12 bases. CDR3 length: 17 amino acids. Germline values: CDR1 SGDLS, CDR2 YYNGEE. J was trimmed by 4 bases and V by 0 bases; bases with no gene match: 6. In DNA, the CDR3 is TGTGCCAGCAGCGTAGGGGGAGGGACAGGGGGCGCAGATACGCAGTATTTT. It specifies CASSVGGGTGGADTQYF.

This chain uses TRBV4-1 with TRBJ1-1; D remains ambiguous. The V gene's germline CDR1 is MGHRA and CDR2 YSYEKL. V was shortened by 0 bases and J by 1 base, with 12 bases between the two germline ends. This CDR3 has 16 residues. CDR3 bases: TGCGCCAGCAGCCAAGAATTCCGACTAAGGAACACTGAAGCTTTCTTT. The encoded protein is CASSQEFRLRNTEAFF.